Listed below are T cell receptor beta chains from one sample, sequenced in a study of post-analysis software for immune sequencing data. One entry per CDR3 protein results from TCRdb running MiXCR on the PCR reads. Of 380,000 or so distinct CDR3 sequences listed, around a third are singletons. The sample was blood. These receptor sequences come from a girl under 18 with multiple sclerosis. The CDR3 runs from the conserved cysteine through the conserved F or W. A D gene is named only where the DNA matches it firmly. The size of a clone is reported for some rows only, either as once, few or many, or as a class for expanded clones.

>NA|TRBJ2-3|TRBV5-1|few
TGCGCCAGCAGCTTTTATCTCGGGGCCAGCACAGATACGCAGTATTTT
CASSFYLGASTDTQYF
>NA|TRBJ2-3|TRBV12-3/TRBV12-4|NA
TGTGCCAGCACGTGCACAGATGCGCAGTATTTT
CASTCTDAQYF
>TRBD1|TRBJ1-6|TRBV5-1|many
TGCGCCAGCAGCTTGGTCAGGGGGGATTCACCCCTCCACTTT
CASSLVRGDSPLHF
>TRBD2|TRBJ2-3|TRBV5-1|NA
TGCGCCAGCAGCGGGGGACTAGCGGGGGCTCGCACAGATACGCAGTATTTT
CASSGGLAGARTDTQYF
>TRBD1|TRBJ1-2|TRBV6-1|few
TGTGCCAGCAGTGAAGCGGGAGGGGGCAACTATGGCTACACCTTC
CASSEAGGGNYGYTF
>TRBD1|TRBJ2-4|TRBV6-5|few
TGTGCCAGCAGGGGACAGGGCAAAAACATTCAGTACTTC
CASRGQGKNIQYF
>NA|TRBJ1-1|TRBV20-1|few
TGCAGTTTCAAGAACACTGAAGCTTTCTTT
CSFKNTEAFF
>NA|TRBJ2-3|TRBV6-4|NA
TGTGCCAGCAGTGACTCCCCGGGAGATACGCAGTATTTT
CASSDSPGDTQYF
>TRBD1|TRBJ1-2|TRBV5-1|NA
TGCGCCAGCAGCGAGGGACAGGCCTATGGCTACACCTTC
CASSEGQAYGYTF
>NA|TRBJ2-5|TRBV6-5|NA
TGTGCCAGCAGTGCCCTGGGAAAGGGTGAGACCCAGTACTTC
CASSALGKGETQYF
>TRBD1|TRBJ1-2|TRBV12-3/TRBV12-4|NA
TGTGCCAGCAGTTTAGGGGACAGGAGCCCCCAGGGCTATGGCTACACCTTC
CASSLGDRSPQGYGYTF
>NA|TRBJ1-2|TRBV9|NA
TGTGCCAGCAGCGCGGAGGTGGGGGACGGCTACACCTTC
CASSAEVGDGYTF
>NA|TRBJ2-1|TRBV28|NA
TGTGCCAGCAGTTTAAGAGTCTCCATTTACAATGAGCAGTTCTTC
CASSLRVSIYNEQFF
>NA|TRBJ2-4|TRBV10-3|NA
TGTGCCATCAGTGAGTCGAACTGGGACGGGCAAAACATTCAGTACTTC
CAISESNWDGQNIQYF
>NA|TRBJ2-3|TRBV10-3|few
TGTGCCATCAGTGAGAGGACGTACAAGGGGGGCACAGATACGCAGTATTTT
CAISERTYKGGTDTQYF
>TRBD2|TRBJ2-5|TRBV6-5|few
TGTGCCAGCAGCCCCCCTAGCGGGGGGGAGCTGAAGCAGTACTTC
CASSPPSGGELKQYF
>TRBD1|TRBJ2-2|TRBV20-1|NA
TGCAGTGCATCCGGGACAGGAAACACCGGGGAGCTGTTTTTT
CSASGTGNTGELFF